The 20 T cell receptor beta chains given below trace back to one sample, sequenced in a study of CD8+CD57+ T cells in acquired aplastic anemia. Genomic DNA acted as the template from which TCR beta VDJ combination and CDR3 sequence profiling were carried out. TCRdb re-called the reads through MiXCR, storing one row per CDR3 protein. The sample carries some 120,000 distinct CDR3 sequences, around 50% recorded once. Material: sorted CD4+, CD8+, or CD8+CD57+ T cells (not recorded which) from PBMCs. These receptors were obtained from a human donor in good health, serving as a control.

This clonotype came up many times. The chain carries TRBV5-1 and TRBJ2-3; TRBD1 matches 9 bases. Germline-derived CDR1 and CDR2 are SGHRS and YFSETQ. The CDR3 runs to 16 residues. With V trimmed by 4 bases and J by 3 bases, 9 bases remained unmatched. The chain's CDR3 is CASSVTGGVQTDTQYF. The DNA of the CDR3 is TGCGCCAGCAGCGTCACAGGGGGCGTGCAGACAGATACGCAGTATTTT.

The table lists this clonotype with many counts. The gene calls are TRBV6-1 and TRBJ1-2; 8 bases are a match to TRBD1. The CDR3 sequence is 14 residues long. Germline assignment: CDR1 MNHNS and CDR2 SASEGT. J was trimmed by 3 bases and V by 5 bases; bases with no gene match: 5. CDR3 sequence (DNA): TGTGCCAGCAGTCTAGGGACAGGCGACTATGGCTACACCTTC. It yields the protein CASSLGTGDYGYTF.

J is TRBJ1-1 and V is TRBV7-9; 8 positions match TRBD1. V gave up 10 bases and J gave up 7 bases; unmatched junction bases: 5. Germline CDR1 reads SEHNR; CDR2 reads FQNEAQ (reference sequence). The CDR3 spans 11 residues. The CDR3 reads CATDRAGEAFF. The CDR3 DNA reads TGTGCCACGGACAGGGCCGGTGAAGCTTTCTTT.

Ten or more counts support this clonotype. With a much larger clone just one base away, this may be a read error. The chain employs TRBV7-8 and TRBJ1-6; the D gene is possibly TRBD1 (6 bases). Trimming left V 5 bases short and J 5 bases short, with 16 bases between. From germline, CDR1 is SGHVS and CDR2 FQNEAQ. CDR3 length equals 16 residues. CDR3 amino acids: CASSVGARDHNSPLHF. In DNA, the CDR3 is TGTGCCAGCAGCGTGGGGGCAAGGGATCATAATTCACCCCTCCACTTT.

J is TRBJ2-7 and V is TRBV19; D unresolved. CDR3 length: 14 residues. V lost 5 bases and J lost 2, with 13 bases in between. Looked up from germline, CDR1 is LNHDA and CDR2 is SQIVND (reference sequence). CDR3 sequence (DNA): TGTGCCAGTAGTCTCGGCAGGAACACCTACGAGCAGTACTTC. Its protein product is CASSLGRNTYEQYF.

This clonotype was observed many times. The rearrangement joins TRBV5-6 to TRBJ1-1, with a weak D call TRBD1 (5 bases). The CDR3 sequence is 14 residues long. Germline V gene lookup returns CDR1 SGHDT and CDR2 YYEEEE. V lost 2 bases and J lost 1, with 9 bases in between. The CDR3 sequence is CASSFPTGNTEAFF. The DNA for the CDR3 is TGTGCCAGCAGCTTTCCAACAGGGAACACTGAAGCTTTCTTT.

This clonotype is a singleton in its sample. The chain has TRBV7-2 and TRBJ2-3; D call uncertain. Per germline, CDR1 SGHTA and CDR2 FQGNSA. Trimming cost V 6 bases and J 3 bases, with 4 bases left between them. There are 11 residues in the CDR3. The CDR3 sequence: CASSPTDTQYF. CDR3 sequence (DNA): TGTGCCAGCAGTCCAACAGATACGCAGTATTTT. The variable domain in full, with the rest retrieved from reference TRBV7-2 and TRBJ2-3, is GAGVSQSPSNKVTEKGKDVELRCDPISGHTALYWYRQSLGQGLEFLIYFQGNSAPDKSGLPSDRFSAERTGGSVSTLTIQRTQQEDSAVYLCASSPTDTQYFGPGTRLTVL.

This clonotype was counted ten times or more. The V and J genes are TRBV6-1 and TRBJ1-4, with 9 bases fitting TRBD1. Germline V CDR1 and CDR2: MNHNS, SASEGT. The CDR3 loop spans 15 amino acids. The junction had 9 bases not matched to a gene; V was cut back by 6 bases and J by 7 bases. The CDR3 DNA sequence: TGTGCCAGCAGGGACATACAGGGGGCGCGTGAAAAACTGTTTTTT. Translation gives CASRDIQGAREKLFF.

The chain combines TRBV2 with TRBJ2-7; 10 positions match TRBD2. CDR1 SNHLY and CDR2 FYNNEI come from the germline V gene. V lost 6 bases, J lost 4 bases, and 9 bases stayed unmatched. The CDR3 has 15 amino acids. The chain's CDR3 is CASSLGAGGAYEQYF. As DNA, the CDR3 is TGTGCCAGCAGCTTGGGAGCGGGAGGGGCGTACGAGCAGTACTTC.

This clonotype was observed many times. This sequence joins TRBV5-6 and TRBJ1-2, with TRBD1 matching over 8 bases. Germline trimming cut 4 bases from V and 0 bases from J; bases unmatched to any gene: 5. The length of the CDR3 is 15 residues. Germline CDR1 reads SGHDT; CDR2 reads YYEEEE. CDR3 nucleotide sequence: TGTGCCAGCAGCGCCACGGACAGGGCTAACTATGGCTACACCTTC. This encodes CASSATDRANYGYTF. The full variable domain, completed using reference TRBV5-6 and TRBJ1-2, is DAGVTQSPTHLIKTRGQQVTLRCSPKSGHDTVSWYQQALGQGPQFIFQYYEEEERQRGNFPDRFSGHQFPNYSSELNVNALLLGDSALYLCASSATDRANYGYTFGSGTRLTVV.

This clonotype was counted a few times. One base away lies a much larger clone, so this may be a sequencing read error. The gene calls are TRBV7-2 and TRBJ1-1; possibly TRBD1 for D (6 bases). In germline, CDR1 is SGHTA, CDR2 FQGNSA. This CDR3 is 12 amino acids long. Trimming cost V 1 base and J 6 bases, with 6 bases left between them. The CDR3 sequence is CASSLDRAEAFF. As DNA, the CDR3 is TGTGCCAGCAGCTTAGACAGGGCTGAAGCTTTCTTT.

This clonotype was found a few times. A clone one base away is much larger, so this may be a read error. This chain connects TRBV10-3 to TRBJ1-1; D gene unclear. Germline CDR1 is ENHRY and CDR2 is SYGVKD. The CDR3 runs to 13 residues. The CDR3 region is CASSQTKATEAFF. CDR3 DNA: TGTGCCAGCAGTCAGACAAAGGCCACTGAAGCTTTCTTT.

CDR3 region: CASSTSTTTFPPLHF. The CDR3 DNA is TGTGCCAGTAGTACGAGTACGACCACCTTCCCACCCCTCCACTTT. The chain joins TRBV19 to TRBJ1-6; D is unresolved. Trimming left V 4 bases short and J 11 bases short, with 18 bases between. From germline, CDR1 is LNHDA and CDR2 SQIVND (reference sequence). This CDR3 spans 15 amino acids.

The V call is TRBV11-2, the J call TRBJ2-7; TRBD2 agrees at 16 bases. V lost 6 bases and J lost 2; bases outside the gene matches: 4. Germline CDR1 reads SGHAT; CDR2 reads FQNNGV. The CDR3 consists of 16 residues. The CDR3 DNA follows: TGTGCCAGCAGTTACGGGACTAGCGGGGGGGCCTACGAGCAGTACTTC. Its translation is CASSYGTSGGAYEQYF. Filled out from reference TRBV11-2 and TRBJ2-7, the complete variable domain reads EAGVAQSPRYKIIEKRQSVAFWCNPISGHATLYWYQQILGQGPKLLIQFQNNGVVDDSQLPKDRFSAERLKGVDSTLKIQPAKLEDSAVYLCASSYGTSGGAYEQYFGPGTRLTVT.

This clonotype was counted ten times or more. J is TRBJ1-3 and V is TRBV4-1; D is unresolved. The CDR3 runs 17 residues. Germline-derived CDR1 and CDR2 are MGHRA and YSYEKL. With 0 bases removed from V and 5 bases from J, the gap between germline ends came to 17 bases. CDR3 nucleotide sequence: TGCGCCAGCAGCCAAGAAACGGGTGGGCGAGACCGAAACACCATATATTTT. This translates into CASSQETGGRDRNTIYF.

This clonotype was counted at least ten times. This rearrangement joins TRBV3-1 to TRBJ2-7; D remains ambiguous. The CDR3 spans 16 residues. V dropped 0 bases and J dropped 2 bases, with 14 bases sitting between them. Germline CDR1 reads LGHDT; CDR2 reads YNNKEL (reference sequence). The CDR3 nucleotides are TGTGCCAGCAGCCAAGATCGGGCCCGGCGTGCCTACGAGCAGTACTTC. This sequence encodes CASSQDRARRAYEQYF.

The genes are TRBV7-2 and TRBJ2-3; no firm D call. From germline, CDR1 is SGHTA and CDR2 FQGNSA. The CDR3 runs 14 residues. V lost 1 base and J lost 1, with 6 bases in between. CDR3 protein: CASSLGSRTDTQYF. CDR3 bases: TGTGCCAGCAGCTTAGGGTCACGCACAGATACGCAGTATTTT. Based on the CDR3 plus reference TRBV7-2 and TRBJ2-3, the full variable domain is GAGVSQSPSNKVTEKGKDVELRCDPISGHTALYWYRQSLGQGLEFLIYFQGNSAPDKSGLPSDRFSAERTGGSVSTLTIQRTQQEDSAVYLCASSLGSRTDTQYFGPGTRLTVL.

The CDR3 spells CASSAGTATGELFF. The CDR3 bases are TGCGCCAGCAGCGCGGGGACAGCCACCGGGGAGCTGTTTTTT. The J gene is TRBJ2-2, the V gene TRBV10-2, with D tentatively TRBD1 (7 bases). Trimming took 6 bases from V and 4 from J, leaving 12 bases between them. CDR1 is WSHSY and CDR2 is SAAADI in the germline V gene. This CDR3 is 14 amino acids long.

Points on this clonotype: This may be a read error: a much more frequent sequence differs by one nucleotide. V gene TRBV30 combines with J gene TRBJ1-2; 9 bases map to TRBD1. CDR3 length: 15 amino acids. Germline CDR1 and CDR2: GTSNPN and SVGIG (reference sequence). V shed 3 bases, J shed 0 bases, and the junction held 5 bases outside the gene matches. The CDR3 sequence: CAWRRGTGSNYGYTF. As DNA, the CDR3 is TGTGCCTGGAGAAGAGGGACAGGGTCTAACTATGGCTACACCTTC.

The chain links TRBV7-9 to TRBJ2-3; D remains unclear. The CDR3 is made up of 12 amino acids. V was clipped by 5 bases and J by 5 bases, with 8 bases between them. Germline CDR1 and CDR2: SEHNR and FQNEAQ (reference sequence). The CDR3 bases are TGTGCCAGCAGCCACACGTTAGATACGCAGTATTTT. Translation: CASSHTLDTQYF.